This TCR beta chain was captured by sequencing in a study of T cell repertoires in cytomegalovirus infection. Study-wide results and caveats: CMV carriers having the relevant HLA were flagged by cumulative public TCR beta family frequency.

TCRdb called the reads again in MiXCR, with one record for every CDR3 protein. The sample has fewer than 550,000 distinct CDR3 sequences; around 10% are singletons. This clonotype was found many times. Its antigen is not known. Material: PBMCs. This TCR was sampled from a human donor in good health (CMV status not recorded). Some clones in this sample may be carry-over from other donors' samples.

The CDR3 DNA sequence: TGTGCCAGCAGCCAAGTGACTAGCGCCATCGGGGAGCTGTTTTTT. Translation gives CASSQVTSAIGELFF. The chain uses TRBV4-2 and TRBJ2-2; 8 nucleotides match TRBD2. The V gene's germline CDR1 is LGHNA and CDR2 YNFKEQ. The CDR3 extends over 15 amino acids. Trimming cost V 1 base and J 7 bases; bases outside gene matches: 5.